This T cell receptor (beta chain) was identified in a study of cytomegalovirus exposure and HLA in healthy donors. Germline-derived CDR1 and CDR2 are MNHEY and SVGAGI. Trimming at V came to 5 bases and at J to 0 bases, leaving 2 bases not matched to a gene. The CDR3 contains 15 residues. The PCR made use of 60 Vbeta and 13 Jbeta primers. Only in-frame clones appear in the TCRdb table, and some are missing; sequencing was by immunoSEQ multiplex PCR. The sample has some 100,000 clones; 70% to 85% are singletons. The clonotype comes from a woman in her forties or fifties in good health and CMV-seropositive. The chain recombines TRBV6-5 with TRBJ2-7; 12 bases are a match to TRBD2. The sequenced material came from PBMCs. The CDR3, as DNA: TGTGCCAGCAGTACGACTAGCGGGAGCTCCTACGAGCAGTACTTC. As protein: CASSTTSGSSYEQYF.